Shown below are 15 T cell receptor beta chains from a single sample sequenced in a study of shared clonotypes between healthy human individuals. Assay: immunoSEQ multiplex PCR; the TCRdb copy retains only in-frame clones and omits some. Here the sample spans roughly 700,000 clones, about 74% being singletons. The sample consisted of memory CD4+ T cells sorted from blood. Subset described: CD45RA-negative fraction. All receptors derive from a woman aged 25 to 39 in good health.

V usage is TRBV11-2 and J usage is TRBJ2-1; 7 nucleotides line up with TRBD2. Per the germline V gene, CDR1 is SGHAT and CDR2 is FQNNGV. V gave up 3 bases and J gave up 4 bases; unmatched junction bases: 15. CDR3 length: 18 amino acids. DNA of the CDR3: TGTGCCAGCAGCTTCCGGCTGGGTGGGCTAGCGGCGTACAATGAGCAGTTCTTC. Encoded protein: CASSFRLGGLAAYNEQFF. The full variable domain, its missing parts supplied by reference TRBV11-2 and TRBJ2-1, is EAGVAQSPRYKIIEKRQSVAFWCNPISGHATLYWYQQILGQGPKLLIQFQNNGVVDDSQLPKDRFSAERLKGVDSTLKIQPAKLEDSAVYLCASSFRLGGLAAYNEQFFGPGTRLTVL.

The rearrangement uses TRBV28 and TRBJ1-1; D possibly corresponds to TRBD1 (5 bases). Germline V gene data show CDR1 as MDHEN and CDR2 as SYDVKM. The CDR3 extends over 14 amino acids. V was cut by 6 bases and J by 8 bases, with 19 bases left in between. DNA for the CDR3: TGTGCCAGCAGCGGTCCAGGGAGCCGTCCAGAAGCTTTCTTT. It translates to CASSGPGSRPEAFF.

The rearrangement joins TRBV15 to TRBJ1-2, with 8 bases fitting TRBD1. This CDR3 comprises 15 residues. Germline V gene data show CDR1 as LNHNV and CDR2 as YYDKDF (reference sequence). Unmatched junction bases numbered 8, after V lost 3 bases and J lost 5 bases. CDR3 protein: CATSRAQGAPYGYTF. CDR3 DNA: TGTGCCACCAGCAGGGCTCAGGGGGCGCCTTATGGCTACACCTTC.

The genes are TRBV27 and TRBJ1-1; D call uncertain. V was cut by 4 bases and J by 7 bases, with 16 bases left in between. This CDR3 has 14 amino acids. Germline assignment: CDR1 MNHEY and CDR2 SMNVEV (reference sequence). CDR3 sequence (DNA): TGTGCCAGCAGTTCACAGATAGGTGGATTTGAAGCTTTCTTT. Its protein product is CASSSQIGGFEAFF.

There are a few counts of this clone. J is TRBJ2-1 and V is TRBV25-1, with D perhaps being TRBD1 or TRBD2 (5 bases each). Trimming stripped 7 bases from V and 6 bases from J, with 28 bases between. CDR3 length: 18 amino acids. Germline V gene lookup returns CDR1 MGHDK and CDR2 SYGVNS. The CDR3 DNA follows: TGTGCCAGCACCTCCTACACGAACCGGGACGACAGTTTCAATGAGCAGTTCTTC. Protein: CASTSYTNRDDSFNEQFF.

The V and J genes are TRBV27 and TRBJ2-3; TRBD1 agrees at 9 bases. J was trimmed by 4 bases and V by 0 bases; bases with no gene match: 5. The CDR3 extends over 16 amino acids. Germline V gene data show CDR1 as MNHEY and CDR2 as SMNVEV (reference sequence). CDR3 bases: TGTGCCAGCAGTTTATCGCGGAACAGGGGGCCAGATACGCAGTATTTT. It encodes CASSLSRNRGPDTQYF.

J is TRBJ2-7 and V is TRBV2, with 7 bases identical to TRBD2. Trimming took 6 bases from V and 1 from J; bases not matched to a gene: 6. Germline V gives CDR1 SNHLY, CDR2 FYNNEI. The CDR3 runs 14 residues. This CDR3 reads CASRAERDSYEQYF. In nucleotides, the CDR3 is TGTGCCAGCAGGGCGGAGCGGGATTCCTACGAGCAGTACTTC.

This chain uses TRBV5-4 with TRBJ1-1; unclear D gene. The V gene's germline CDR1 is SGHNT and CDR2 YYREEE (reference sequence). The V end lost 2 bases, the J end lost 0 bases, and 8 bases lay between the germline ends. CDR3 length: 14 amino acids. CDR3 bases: TGTGCCAGCAGCTTTAGTCAGATGAACACTGAAGCTTTCTTT. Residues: CASSFSQMNTEAFF. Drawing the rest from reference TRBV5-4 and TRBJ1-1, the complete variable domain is ETGVTQSPTHLIKTRGQQVTLRCSSQSGHNTVSWYQQALGQGPQFIFQYYREEENGRGNFPPRFSGLQFPNYSSELNVNALELDDSALYLCASSFSQMNTEAFFGQGTRLTVV.

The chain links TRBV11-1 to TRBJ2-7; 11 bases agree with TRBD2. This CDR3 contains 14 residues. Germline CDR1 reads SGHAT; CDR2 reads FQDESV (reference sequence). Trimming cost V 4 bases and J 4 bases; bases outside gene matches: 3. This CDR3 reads CASSSRLAGYEQYF. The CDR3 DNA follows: TGTGCCAGCAGCTCCCGACTAGCGGGGTACGAGCAGTACTTC.

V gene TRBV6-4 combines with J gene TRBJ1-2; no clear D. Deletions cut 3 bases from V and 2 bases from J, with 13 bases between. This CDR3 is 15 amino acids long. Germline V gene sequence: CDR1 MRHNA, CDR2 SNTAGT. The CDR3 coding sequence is TGTGCCAGCAGTGATCCGGAGGGAGGCAACTATGGCTACACCTTC. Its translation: CASSDPEGGNYGYTF.

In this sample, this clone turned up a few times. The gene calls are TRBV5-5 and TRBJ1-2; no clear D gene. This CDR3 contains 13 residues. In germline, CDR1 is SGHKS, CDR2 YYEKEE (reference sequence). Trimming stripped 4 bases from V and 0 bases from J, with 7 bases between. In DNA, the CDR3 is TGTGCCAGCAGCACTGATCCTAACTATGGCTACACCTTC. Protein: CASSTDPNYGYTF.

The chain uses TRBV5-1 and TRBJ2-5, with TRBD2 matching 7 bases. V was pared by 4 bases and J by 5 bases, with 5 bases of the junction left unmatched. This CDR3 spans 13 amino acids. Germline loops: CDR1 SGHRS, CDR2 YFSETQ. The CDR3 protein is CASSGGGMETQYF. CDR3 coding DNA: TGCGCCAGCAGCGGGGGAGGGATGGAGACCCAGTACTTC.

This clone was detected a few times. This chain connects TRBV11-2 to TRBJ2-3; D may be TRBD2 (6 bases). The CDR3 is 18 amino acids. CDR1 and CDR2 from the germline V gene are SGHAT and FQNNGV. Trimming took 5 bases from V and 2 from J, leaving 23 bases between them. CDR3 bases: TGTGCCAGCAGCCCTAGCCGGTATTGGGACTCGGTCACAGATACGCAGTATTTT. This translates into CASSPSRYWDSVTDTQYF. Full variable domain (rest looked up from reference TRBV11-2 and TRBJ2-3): EAGVAQSPRYKIIEKRQSVAFWCNPISGHATLYWYQQILGQGPKLLIQFQNNGVVDDSQLPKDRFSAERLKGVDSTLKIQPAKLEDSAVYLCASSPSRYWDSVTDTQYFGPGTRLTVL.

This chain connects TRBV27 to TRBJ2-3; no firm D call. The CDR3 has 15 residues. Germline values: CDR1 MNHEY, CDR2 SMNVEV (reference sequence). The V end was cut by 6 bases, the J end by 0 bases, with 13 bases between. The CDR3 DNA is TGTGCCAGCAGGCCCGGGTTCTCTAGCACAGATACGCAGTATTTT. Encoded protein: CASRPGFSSTDTQYF.

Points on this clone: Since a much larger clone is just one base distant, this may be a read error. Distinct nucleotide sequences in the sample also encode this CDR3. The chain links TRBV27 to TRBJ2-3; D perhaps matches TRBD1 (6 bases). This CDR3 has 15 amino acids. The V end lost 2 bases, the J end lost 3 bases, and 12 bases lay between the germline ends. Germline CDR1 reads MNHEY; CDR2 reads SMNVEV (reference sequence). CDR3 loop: CASSLRGTGTDTQYF. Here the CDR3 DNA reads TGTGCCAGCAGTTTAAGGGGGACGGGGACAGATACGCAGTATTTT.